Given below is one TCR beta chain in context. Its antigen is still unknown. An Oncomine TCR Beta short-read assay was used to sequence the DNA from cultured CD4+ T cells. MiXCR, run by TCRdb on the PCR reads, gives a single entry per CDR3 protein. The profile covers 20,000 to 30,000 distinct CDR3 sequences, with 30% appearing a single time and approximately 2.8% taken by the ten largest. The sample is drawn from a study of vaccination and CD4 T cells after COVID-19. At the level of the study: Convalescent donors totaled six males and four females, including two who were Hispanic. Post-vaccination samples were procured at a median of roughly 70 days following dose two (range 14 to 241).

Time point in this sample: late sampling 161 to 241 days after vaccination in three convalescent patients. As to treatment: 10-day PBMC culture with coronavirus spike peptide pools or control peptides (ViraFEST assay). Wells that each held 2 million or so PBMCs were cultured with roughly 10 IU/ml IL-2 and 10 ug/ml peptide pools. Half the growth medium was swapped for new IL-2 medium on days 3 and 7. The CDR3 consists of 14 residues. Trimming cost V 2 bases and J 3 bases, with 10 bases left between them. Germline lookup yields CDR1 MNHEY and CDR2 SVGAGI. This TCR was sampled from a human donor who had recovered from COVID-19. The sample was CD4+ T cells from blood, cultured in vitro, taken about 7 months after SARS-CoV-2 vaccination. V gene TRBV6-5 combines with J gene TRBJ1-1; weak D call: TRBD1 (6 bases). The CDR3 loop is CASSYTGGHTEAFF. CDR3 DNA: TGTGCCAGCAGTTACACCGGGGGGCACACTGAAGCTTTCTTT.